The source of this T cell receptor beta chain is a study of T cell repertoires and HLA-DP antigens. Germline CDR1 and CDR2: MGHRA and YSYEKL. The CDR3 length is 17 residues. Deletions cut 4 bases from V and 1 base from J, with 19 bases between. Worth noting for this clone: Its antigen is not identified.

The protocol was immunoSEQ multiplex PCR, while the TCRdb copy is restricted to in-frame clones and leaves out a portion. The sample has 65,000 to 95,000 clones, about 80% seen once. This receptor was taken from a man in his 60s in good health and CMV-seronegative. V gene TRBV4-1 combines with J gene TRBJ1-1; D might be TRBD1 (6 bases). Sequencing used CD4+ T cells from PBMCs. The CDR3 DNA follows: TGCGCCAGCAGCCGGGGGGAAGACAGGAGCGGGAACACTGAAGCTTTCTTT. This gives the protein CASSRGEDRSGNTEAFF.